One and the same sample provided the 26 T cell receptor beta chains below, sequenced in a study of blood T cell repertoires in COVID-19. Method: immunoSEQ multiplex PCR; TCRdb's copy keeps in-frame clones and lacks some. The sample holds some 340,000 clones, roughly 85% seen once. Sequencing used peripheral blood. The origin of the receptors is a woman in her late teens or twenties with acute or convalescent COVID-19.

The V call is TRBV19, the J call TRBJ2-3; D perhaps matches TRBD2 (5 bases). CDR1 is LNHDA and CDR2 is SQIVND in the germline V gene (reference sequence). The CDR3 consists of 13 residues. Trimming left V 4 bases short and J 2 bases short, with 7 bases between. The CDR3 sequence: CASSRGDTDTQYF. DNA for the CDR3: TGTGCCAGTAGTAGGGGAGACACAGATACGCAGTATTTT.

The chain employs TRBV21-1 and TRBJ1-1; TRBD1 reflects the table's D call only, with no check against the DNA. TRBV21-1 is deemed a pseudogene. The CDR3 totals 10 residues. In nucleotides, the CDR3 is TGTGCCAGCAGACAGGGGGTAGCTTTCTTT. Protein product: CASRQGVAFF.

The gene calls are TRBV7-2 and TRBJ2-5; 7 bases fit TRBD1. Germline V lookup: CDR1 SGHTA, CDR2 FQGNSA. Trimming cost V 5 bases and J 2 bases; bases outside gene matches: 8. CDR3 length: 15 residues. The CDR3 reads CASSPTGYRQETQYF. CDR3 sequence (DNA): TGTGCCAGCAGCCCGACAGGGTATCGTCAAGAGACCCAGTACTTC.

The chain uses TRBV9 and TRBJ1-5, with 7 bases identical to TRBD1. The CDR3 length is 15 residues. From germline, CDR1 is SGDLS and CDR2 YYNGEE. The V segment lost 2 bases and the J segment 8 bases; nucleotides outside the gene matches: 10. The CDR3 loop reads CASSVQGQANEPQHF. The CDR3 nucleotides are TGTGCCAGCAGCGTTCAAGGACAGGCCAACGAGCCCCAGCATTTT.

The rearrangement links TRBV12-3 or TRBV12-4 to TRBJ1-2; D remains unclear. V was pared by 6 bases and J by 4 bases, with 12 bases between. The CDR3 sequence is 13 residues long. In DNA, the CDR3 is TGTGCCAGCAGGACCCGTGCGGCCTATGGCTACACCTTC. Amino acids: CASRTRAAYGYTF.

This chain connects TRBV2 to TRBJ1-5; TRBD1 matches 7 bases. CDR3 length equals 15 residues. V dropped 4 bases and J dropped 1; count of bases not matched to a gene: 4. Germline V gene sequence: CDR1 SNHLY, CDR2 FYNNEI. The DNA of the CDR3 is TGTGCCAGCAGTGGACAGGGTTGGAGCAATCAGCCCCAGCATTTT. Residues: CASSGQGWSNQPQHF.

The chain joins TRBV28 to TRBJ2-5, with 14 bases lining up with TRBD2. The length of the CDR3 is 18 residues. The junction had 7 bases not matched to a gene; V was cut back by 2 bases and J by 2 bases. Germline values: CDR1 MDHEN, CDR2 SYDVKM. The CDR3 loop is CASSLQTSGGALQETQYF. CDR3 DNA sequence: TGTGCCAGCAGTTTACAGACTAGCGGGGGGGCCCTACAAGAGACCCAGTACTTC.

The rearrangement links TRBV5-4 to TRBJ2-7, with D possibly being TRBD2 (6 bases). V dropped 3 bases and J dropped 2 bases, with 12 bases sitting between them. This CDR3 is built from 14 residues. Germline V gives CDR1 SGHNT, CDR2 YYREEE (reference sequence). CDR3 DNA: TGTGCCAGCAGCTCGGGACTGGAGACCTACGAGCAGTACTTC. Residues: CASSSGLETYEQYF.

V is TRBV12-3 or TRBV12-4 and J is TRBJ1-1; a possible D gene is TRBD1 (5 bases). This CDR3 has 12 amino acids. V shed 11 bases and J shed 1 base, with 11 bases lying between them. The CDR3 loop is CAGHRENTEAFF. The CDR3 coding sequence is TGTGCCGGACATAGAGAGAACACTGAAGCTTTCTTT.

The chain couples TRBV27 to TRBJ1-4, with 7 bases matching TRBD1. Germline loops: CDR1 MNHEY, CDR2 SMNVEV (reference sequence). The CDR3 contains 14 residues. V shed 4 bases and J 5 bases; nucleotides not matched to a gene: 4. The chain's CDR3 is CASSSGQENEKLFF. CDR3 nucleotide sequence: TGTGCCAGCAGTTCCGGACAGGAGAATGAAAAACTGTTTTTT.

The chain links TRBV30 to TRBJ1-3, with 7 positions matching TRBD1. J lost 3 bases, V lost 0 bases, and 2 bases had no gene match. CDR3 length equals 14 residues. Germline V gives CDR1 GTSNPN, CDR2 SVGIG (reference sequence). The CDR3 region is CAWSVGGFGNTIYF. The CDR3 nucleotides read TGTGCCTGGAGTGTAGGGGGCTTTGGAAACACCATATATTTT.

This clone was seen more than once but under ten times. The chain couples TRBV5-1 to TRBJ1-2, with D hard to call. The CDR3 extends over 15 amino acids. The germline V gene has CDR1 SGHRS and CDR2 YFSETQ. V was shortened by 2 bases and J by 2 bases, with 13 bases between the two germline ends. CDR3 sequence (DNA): TGCGCCAGCAGCTTAGGAAATAGCTTCAACTATGGCTACACCTTC. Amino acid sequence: CASSLGNSFNYGYTF.

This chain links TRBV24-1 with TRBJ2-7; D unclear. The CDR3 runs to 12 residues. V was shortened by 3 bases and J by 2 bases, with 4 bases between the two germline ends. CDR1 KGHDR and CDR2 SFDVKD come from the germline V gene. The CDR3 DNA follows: TGTGCCACCAGTGATGGCCCCTACGAGCAGTACTTC. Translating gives CATSDGPYEQYF.

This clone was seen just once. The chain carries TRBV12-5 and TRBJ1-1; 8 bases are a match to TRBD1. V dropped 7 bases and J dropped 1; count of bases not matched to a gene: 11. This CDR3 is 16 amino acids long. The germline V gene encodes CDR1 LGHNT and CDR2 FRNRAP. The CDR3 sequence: CASAQGTGRENTEAFF. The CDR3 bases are TGTGCTAGTGCCCAAGGGACAGGAAGGGAGAACACTGAAGCTTTCTTT.

The CDR3 protein is CASSVDSMNTEAFF. CDR3 nucleotide sequence: TGTGCCAGCAGCGTAGACAGTATGAACACTGAAGCTTTCTTT. V usage is TRBV9 and J usage is TRBJ1-1; no definite D call. Trimming stripped 0 bases from V and 0 bases from J, with 6 bases between. The CDR3 loop spans 14 amino acids. Germline CDR1 and CDR2: SGDLS and YYNGEE.

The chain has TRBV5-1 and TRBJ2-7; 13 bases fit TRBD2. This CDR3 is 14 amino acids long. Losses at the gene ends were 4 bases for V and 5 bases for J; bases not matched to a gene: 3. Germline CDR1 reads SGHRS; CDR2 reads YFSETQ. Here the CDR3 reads CASSSGTSGNEQYF. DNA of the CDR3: TGCGCCAGCAGCAGCGGGACTAGCGGGAACGAGCAGTACTTC.

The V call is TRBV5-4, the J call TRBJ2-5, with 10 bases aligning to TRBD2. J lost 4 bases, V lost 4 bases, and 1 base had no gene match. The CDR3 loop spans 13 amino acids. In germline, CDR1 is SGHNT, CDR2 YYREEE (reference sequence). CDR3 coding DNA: TGTGCCAGCAGCGGGACTAGCGCAGAGACCCAGTACTTC. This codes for CASSGTSAETQYF.

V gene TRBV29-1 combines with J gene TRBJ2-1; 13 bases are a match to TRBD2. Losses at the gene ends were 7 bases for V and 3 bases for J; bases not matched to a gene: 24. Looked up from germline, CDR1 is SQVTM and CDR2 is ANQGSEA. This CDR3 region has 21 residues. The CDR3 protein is CSAQGPSGQGTSGIYYNEQFF. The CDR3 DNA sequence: TGCAGCGCACAAGGTCCTTCGGGACAGGGGACTAGCGGGATCTACTACAATGAGCAGTTCTTC.

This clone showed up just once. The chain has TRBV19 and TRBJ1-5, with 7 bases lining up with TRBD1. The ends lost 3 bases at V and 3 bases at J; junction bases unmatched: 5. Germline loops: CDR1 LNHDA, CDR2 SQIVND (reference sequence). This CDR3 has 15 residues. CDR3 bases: TGTGCCAGTAGTATCACAGGGGCCCCCAATCAGCCCCAGCATTTT. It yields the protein CASSITGAPNQPQHF.

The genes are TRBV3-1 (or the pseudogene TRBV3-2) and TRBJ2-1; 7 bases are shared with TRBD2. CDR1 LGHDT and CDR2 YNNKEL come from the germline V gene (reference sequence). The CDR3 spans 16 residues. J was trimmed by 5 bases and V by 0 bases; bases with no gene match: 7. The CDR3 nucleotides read TGTGCCAGCAGCCAAGAGGGGCGGGAGTCGGACAATGAGCAGTTCTTC. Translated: CASSQEGRESDNEQFF.

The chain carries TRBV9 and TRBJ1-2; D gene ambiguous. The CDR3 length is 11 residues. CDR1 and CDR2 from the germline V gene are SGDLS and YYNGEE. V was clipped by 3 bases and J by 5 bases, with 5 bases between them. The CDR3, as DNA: TGTGCCAGCAGCGACAATTATGGCTACACCTTC. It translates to CASSDNYGYTF.

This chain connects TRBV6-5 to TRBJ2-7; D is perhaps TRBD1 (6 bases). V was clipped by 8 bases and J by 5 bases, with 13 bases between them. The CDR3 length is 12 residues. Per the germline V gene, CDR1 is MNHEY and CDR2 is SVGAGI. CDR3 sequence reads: CASAGDGNEQYF. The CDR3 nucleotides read TGTGCCAGCGCAGGGGATGGGAACGAGCAGTACTTC.

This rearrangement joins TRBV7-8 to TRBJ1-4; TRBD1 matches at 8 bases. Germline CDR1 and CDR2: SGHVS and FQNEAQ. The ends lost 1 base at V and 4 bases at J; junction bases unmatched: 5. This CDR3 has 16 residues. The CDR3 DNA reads TGTGCCAGCAGCTTAGGACAGGGGTGGAGTAATGAAAAACTGTTTTTT. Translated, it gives CASSLGQGWSNEKLFF.

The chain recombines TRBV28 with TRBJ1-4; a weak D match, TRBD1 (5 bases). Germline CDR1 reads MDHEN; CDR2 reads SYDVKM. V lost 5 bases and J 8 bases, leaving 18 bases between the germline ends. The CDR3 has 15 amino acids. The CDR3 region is CASSPPGGEGEKLFF. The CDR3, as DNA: TGTGCCAGCAGTCCCCCGGGAGGGGAAGGAGAAAAACTGTTTTTT. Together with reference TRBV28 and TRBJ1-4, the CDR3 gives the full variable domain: DVKVTQSSRYLVKRTGEKVFLECVQDMDHENMFWYRQDPGLGLRLIYFSYDVKMKEKGDIPEGYSVSREKKERFSLILESASTNQTSMYLCASSPPGGEGEKLFFGSGTQLSVL.

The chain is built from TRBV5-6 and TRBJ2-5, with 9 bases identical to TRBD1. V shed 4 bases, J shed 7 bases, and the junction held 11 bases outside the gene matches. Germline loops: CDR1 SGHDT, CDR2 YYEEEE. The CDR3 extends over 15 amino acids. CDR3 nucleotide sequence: TGTGCCAGCAGCCCGGGGGGACAGGGTCTAATGACCCAGTACTTC. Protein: CASSPGGQGLMTQYF.

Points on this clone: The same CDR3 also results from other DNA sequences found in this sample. CDR3 in amino acids: CASSQDTRNTEAFF. The CDR3 nucleotides are TGTGCCAGCAGCCAAGATACACGAAACACTGAAGCTTTCTTT. V is TRBV3-1 (or the pseudogene TRBV3-2) and J is TRBJ1-1; no definite D call. V was pared by 0 bases and J by 2 bases, with 7 bases between. The CDR3 length is 14 residues. CDR1 and CDR2 from the germline V gene are LGHDT and YNNKEL (reference sequence).